The 3 T cell receptor beta chains below come from one sample, sequenced in a study of blood T cell repertoires in COVID-19. Clones were read by immunoSEQ multiplex PCR, and TCRdb kept only the in-frame ones, dropping some. The repertoire includes roughly 91,000 clones, roughly 84% of them detected once, and 1.5% to 2.5% sits in the top ten. The specimen was peripheral blood. The source is a man between 65 and 85 years old with active or convalescent COVID-19.

The rearrangement links TRBV7-2 to TRBJ1-1; the D gene is possibly TRBD1 (6 bases). The CDR3 consists of 16 residues. The V and J ends lost 3 bases and 0 bases respectively, with 14 bases between them. Looked up from germline, CDR1 is SGHTA and CDR2 is FQGNSA. CDR3 sequence reads: CASSLSLNRVNTEAFF. As DNA, the CDR3 is TGTGCCAGCAGCTTGTCCCTTAACAGGGTGAACACTGAAGCTTTCTTT.

The rearrangement joins TRBV30 to TRBJ1-2, with TRBD1 matching 11 bases. CDR3 length: 14 residues. Germline values: CDR1 GTSNPN, CDR2 SVGIG (reference sequence). V trimming: 5 bases; J trimming: 4 bases; junction bases outside the gene matches: 6. As DNA, the CDR3 is TGTGCCTGGCGAGGACAGGGGGCCTCCTATGGCTACACCTTC. It codes for CAWRGQGASYGYTF.

The rearrangement joins TRBV7-9 to TRBJ2-2; 10 bases are a match to TRBD1. Germline V gene sequence: CDR1 SEHNR, CDR2 FQNEAQ (reference sequence). CDR3 length equals 15 residues. V was clipped by 7 bases and J by 6 bases; unmatched bases: 8. The CDR3 DNA sequence: TGTGCCAGCACTACCGGGACAGGGGTTCCCGGGGAGCTGTTTTTT. It translates to CASTTGTGVPGELFF. The variable domain in full, completed from reference TRBV7-9 and TRBJ2-2, reads DTGVSQNPRHKITKRGQNVTFRCDPISEHNRLYWYRQTLGQGPEFLTYFQNEAQLEKSRLLSDRFSAERPKGSFSTLEIQRTEQGDSAMYLCASTTGTGVPGELFFGEGSRLTVL.